This record looks at one T cell receptor (beta chain) sequence and its context. The antigen this receptor binds is unknown. No clone much larger than this one lies a single base away; base qualities are absent. From cysteine to phenylalanine, the CDR3 is 14 amino acids long. This entry keeps only the CDR3 DNA: 42 bases, framed from base 1. CDR1 and CDR2, looked up from the germline V gene, are MNHEY and SVGAGI. V ends up 6 bases short and J 2 bases short, with an unmatched junction base count of 3. TCRbeta CDR3 regions were amplified from genomic DNA by means of the immunoSEQ Assay, a bias-controlled multiplex PCR. In the paper's pipeline: The number of nucleated cells in each sample was estimated from the amplification of reference gene primers within the assay. To quantify the absolute abundance of each unique TCRbeta CDR3 rearrangement, sequence reads were collapsed and filtered. For each sample, productive Simpson clonality was calculated by taking the square root of Simpson's diversity index across productive rearrangements. Not all clones reach the TCRdb copy of this immuneACCESS table, which keeps in-frame sequences only. Checked studies attribute under half of the gap to unresolved V genes and leave the rest unexplained. V and J calls and clone size are copied from that table; D and trimming were computed from the DNA. The sample profile shows around 100,000 clones; 70% to 85% of them were found once. Of the sample, 20% to 25% is held by the ten largest clones.

The sample is drawn from a study of blood T cell repertoires in COVID-19 (dated by TCRdb to 2018 to 2021). Study-level background: Samples covering the acute and convalescent phases of COVID-19 were provided by collaborators in the United States, Italy and Spain. The prospective study material was composed of cDNA or gDNA derived from T cells, B-cell-depleted T cells, or PBMCs. Deeply sampled blood TCRbeta repertoires from subjects exposed to, actively infected with, or recovered from COVID-19 were included in the dataset. The repertoires were released in a freely available public database intended as a resource for research on the immune response to SARS-CoV-2. Samples were obtained from the ongoing ImmuneRACE study (first 160 participants) and from some 1,300 subjects provided by 6 global collaborators. Sample metadata almost always included a de-identified subject ID, COVID-19 status, age in years and sex. Where available, HLA class I and class II types were obtained from metadata supplied by the sample provider rather than from assay-based typing. The paper as a whole reports these results and caveats: How much clinical and demographic metadata was included differed by source and by participant, and the metadata was provided uncurated.

Collaborating institutions collected whole blood in K2EDTA tubes following their own protocols. For TCRbeta analysis, collaborators shipped samples in one of three forms: frozen whole blood, isolated PBMCs, or DNA extracted from either of those sample types. Recombination joined TRBV6-5 with TRBJ2-3, with TRBD2 identical over 9 junction bases. Specimen: peripheral blood. This receptor was obtained from a man in his 70s with active or convalescent COVID-19. The bases are TGTGCCAGCAGGCCTAGCGGGGCCACAGATACGCAGTATTTT. It translates as CASRPSGATDTQYF.